Listed below are T cell receptor beta chains from one sample, sequenced in a study of identical twins. TCRdb reprocessed the 5' RACE reads with MiXCR, giving one entry per CDR3 protein. The table includes about 340,000 distinct CDR3 sequences, 8.5% to 10% detected once. The specimen sequenced was naive T cells sorted from blood. The receptor source for this set is a woman in her forties or fifties in good health. Both conserved end residues are part of each CDR3. The D gene is left open where the match is weak. Not all rows give a size; the values are once, few, many and, for expanded clones, a class.

V gene	clone size	D gene	J gene	CDR3 length	CDR3 protein	CDR3 DNA
TRBV7-8	many	TRBD2	TRBJ2-3	17	CASGRTSGSRSTDTQYF	TGTGCCAGCGGTCGGACTAGCGGGAGTAGGAGCACAGATACGCAGTATTTT
TRBV7-9	-	TRBD2	TRBJ2-2	17	CASSSWTSGSRTGELFF	TGTGCCAGCAGCTCATGGACTAGCGGGAGTCGTACCGGGGAGCTGTTTTTT
TRBV7-8	many	TRBD2	TRBJ2-1	17	CASSLGVLAGSGNEQFF	TGTGCCAGCAGCTTAGGGGTTCTAGCGGGAAGTGGGAATGAGCAGTTCTTC
TRBV12-3/TRBV12-4	few	-	TRBJ2-1	14	CASSLGAPNNEQFF	TGTGCCAGCAGTTTAGGGGCGCCCAACAATGAGCAGTTCTTC
TRBV12-3/TRBV12-4	many	-	TRBJ2-3	13	CASSWGGADTQYF	TGTGCCAGCAGTTGGGGGGGGGCTGATACGCAGTATTTT
TRBV12-3/TRBV12-4	many	TRBD1	TRBJ2-2	14	CASSRTGLGGELFF	TGTGCCAGCAGTAGGACAGGGTTGGGCGGGGAGCTGTTTTTT
TRBV25-1	many	-	TRBJ1-2	15	CASSESSSYDYGYTF	TGTGCCAGCAGTGAGTCCTCCTCGTACGACTATGGCTACACCTTC
TRBV5-6	many	TRBD2	TRBJ2-1	13	CASSSGTTNEQFF	TGTGCCAGCAGCTCAGGGACTACCAATGAGCAGTTCTTC
TRBV4-1	few	-	TRBJ1-1	14	CASSQLDWNTEAFF	TGCGCCAGCAGCCAACTGGACTGGAACACTGAAGCTTTCTTT
TRBV6-6	few	TRBD1	TRBJ1-5	14	CASTQGQWDQPQHF	TGTGCCAGCACCCAGGGACAGTGGGATCAGCCCCAGCATTTT
TRBV5-1	few	-	TRBJ2-2	14	CASTLRTNTGELFF	TGCGCCAGCACCCTGCGGACTAACACCGGGGAGCTGTTTTTT
TRBV29-1	few	-	TRBJ2-7	14	CSVASLGGSYEQYF	TGCAGCGTCGCCTCCCTTGGCGGCTCCTACGAGCAGTACTTC
TRBV6-5	many	-	TRBJ2-6	15	CATLGALSGANVLTF	TGTGCCACCCTAGGGGCCCTGTCTGGGGCCAACGTCCTGACTTTC
TRBV5-1	many	TRBD1	TRBJ2-7	16	CASSLRTGGSSYEQYF	TGCGCCAGCAGCTTACGGACAGGGGGTTCCTCCTACGAGCAGTACTTC
TRBV20-1	few	TRBD2	TRBJ2-3	17	CSARDLRGAGGRDTQYF	TGCAGTGCTAGAGATCTTAGGGGAGCGGGAGGGCGAGATACGCAGTATTTT
TRBV10-2	few	-	TRBJ2-7	15	CASTRGANYAYEQYF	TGCGCCAGCACCCGGGGCGCCAACTACGCTTACGAGCAGTACTTC
TRBV3-1	-	TRBD1	TRBJ1-2	16	CASSQGGTGGVYGYTF	TGTGCCAGCAGCCAGGGGGGAACAGGGGGCGTCTATGGCTACACCTTC
TRBV7-6	few	-	TRBJ2-1	17	CASSSPSPAALYNEQFF	TGTGCCAGCAGCTCCCCCTCCCCAGCGGCCCTCTACAATGAGCAGTTCTTC
TRBV7-9	few	-	TRBJ2-1	17	CASSLLWLESSYNEQFF	TGTGCCAGCAGCTTACTTTGGCTGGAGAGCTCCTACAATGAGCAGTTCTTC
TRBV7-2	-	TRBD2	TRBJ2-2	17	CASSFTTGTSASGELFF	TGTGCCAGCAGCTTCACGACCGGGACTAGCGCCTCCGGGGAGCTGTTTTTT
TRBV12-3/TRBV12-4	many	TRBD2	TRBJ2-2	16	CASSLAGGTNTGELFF	TGTGCCAGCAGTTTAGCGGGAGGGACGAACACCGGGGAGCTGTTTTTT
TRBV6-1	few	-	TRBJ2-2	16	CASSERIKANTGELFF	TGTGCCAGCAGTGAAAGGATTAAGGCGAACACCGGGGAGCTGTTTTTT
TRBV15	few	TRBD2	TRBJ2-3	15	CATRETSGGTDTQYF	TGTGCCACCAGGGAAACTAGCGGGGGCACAGATACGCAGTATTTT
TRBV5-1	-	-	TRBJ1-1	14	CASSLAWRDTEAFF	TGCGCCAGCAGCTTGGCCTGGAGGGACACTGAAGCTTTCTTT
TRBV12-3/TRBV12-4	many	TRBD2	TRBJ2-7	18	CASRKSLRLAVSSYEQYF	TGTGCCAGCAGAAAAAGTCTGAGACTAGCGGTGAGCTCCTACGAGCAGTACTTC
TRBV20-1	few	TRBD2	TRBJ2-7	14	CSARTTSGKYEQYF	TGCAGTGCTAGAACGACTAGCGGGAAATACGAGCAGTACTTC
TRBV20-1	few	-	TRBJ1-2	13	CSARDPMAYGYTF	TGCAGTGCTAGAGATCCGATGGCCTATGGCTACACCTTC
TRBV5-1	-	-	TRBJ1-1	17	CASSLALGGLRNTEAFF	TGCGCCAGCAGCTTGGCTCTCGGGGGTCTAAGGAACACTGAAGCTTTCTTT
TRBV29-1	many	-	TRBJ1-1	12	CSVDAGGTEAFF	TGCAGCGTTGACGCGGGGGGCACTGAAGCTTTCTTT
TRBV10-3	-	-	TRBJ2-2	14	CAISGLTGPGELFF	TGTGCCATCAGTGGCCTCACAGGGCCCGGGGAGCTGTTTTTT
TRBV5-1	-	TRBD1	TRBJ1-2	12	CASSIGDRERTF	TGCGCCAGCAGCATCGGGGACAGGGAGCGCACCTTC
TRBV6-5	-	TRBD2	TRBJ2-1	15	CASSPLAGGSNEQFF	TGTGCCAGCAGTCCTCTAGCGGGAGGAAGTAATGAGCAGTTCTTC
TRBV6-5	-	-	TRBJ1-1	16	CASSYLGSSITTEAFF	TGTGCCAGCAGTTACTTGGGGTCCAGCATCACGACTGAAGCTTTCTTT
TRBV10-2	few	-	TRBJ2-3	15	CASSERAGNPDTQYF	TGCGCCAGCAGTGAGAGGGCGGGAAATCCAGATACGCAGTATTTT
TRBV2	many	-	TRBJ2-7	14	CASSAETSNVEQYF	TGTGCCAGCAGTGCCGAGACCAGCAACGTCGAGCAGTACTTC
TRBV28	many	-	TRBJ1-5	12	CASTQGLKPQHF	TGTGCCAGCACCCAGGGGTTAAAGCCCCAGCATTTT
TRBV20-1	-	-	TRBJ2-1	14	CSARDIGSYNEQFF	TGCAGTGCTAGAGATATCGGCAGTTACAATGAGCAGTTCTTC
TRBV20-1	-	TRBD2	TRBJ2-1	14	CSATSARGYNEQFF	TGCAGTGCAACTAGCGCGAGAGGCTACAATGAGCAGTTCTTC
TRBV20-1	many	TRBD1	TRBJ2-2	13	CSAPGTVTGELFF	TGCAGCGCTCCTGGGACAGTTACCGGGGAGCTGTTTTTT
TRBV10-3	-	-	TRBJ2-5	13	CAISVGAGETQYF	TGTGCCATCAGTGTGGGGGCAGGAGAGACCCAGTACTTC
TRBV7-3	few	TRBD2	TRBJ2-1	15	CASSLAGAMLNEQFF	TGTGCCAGCAGCTTAGCGGGAGCAATGCTCAATGAGCAGTTCTTC
TRBV9	many	-	TRBJ2-1	13	CASSVGILNEQFF	TGTGCCAGCAGCGTGGGTATTCTGAATGAGCAGTTCTTC
TRBV6-2/TRBV6-3	-	-	TRBJ2-7	12	CASRVYGHEQYF	TGTGCCAGCAGGGTGTATGGGCACGAGCAGTACTTC
TRBV24-1	few	TRBD2	TRBJ2-2	15	CATSGGLPNTGELFF	TGTGCCACCAGTGGGGGACTACCGAACACCGGGGAGCTGTTTTTT
TRBV6-1	few	TRBD2	TRBJ2-7	12	CASGGGTYEQYF	TGTGCCAGCGGCGGGGGAACCTACGAGCAGTACTTC
TRBV5-1	few	-	TRBJ2-7	17	CASSSLSKQGPYYEQYF	TGCGCCAGCAGCTCCCTCAGCAAACAGGGTCCCTACTACGAGCAGTACTTC
TRBV20-1	-	-	TRBJ2-3	12	CSAEPGRDTQYF	TGCAGTGCCGAACCGGGGAGGGATACGCAGTATTTT
TRBV20-1	many	TRBD1	TRBJ2-2	14	CSASLQGAGGELFF	TGCAGTGCTAGTTTGCAGGGGGCCGGCGGGGAGCTGTTTTTT
TRBV30	-	TRBD2	TRBJ2-1	14	CAWDGLAGYNEQFF	TGTGCCTGGGACGGACTAGCGGGTTACAATGAGCAGTTCTTC
TRBV3-1	-	-	TRBJ2-3	14	CASSLGTHSDTQYF	TGTGCCAGCAGCCTCGGGACTCACTCAGATACGCAGTATTTT
TRBV2	few	TRBD2	TRBJ2-7	12	CASGTSSYEQYF	TGTGCCAGCGGGACTAGCAGCTACGAGCAGTACTTC
TRBV5-1	-	-	TRBJ1-2	13	CASSIQGGGGYTF	TGCGCCAGCAGCATACAGGGAGGTGGTGGCTACACCTTC
TRBV9	-	-	TRBJ2-6	13	CASSREGANVLTF	TGTGCCAGCAGCCGAGAGGGGGCCAACGTCCTGACTTTC
TRBV4-2	many	-	TRBJ1-1	13	CASSQGGFTEAFF	TGTGCCAGCAGCCAAGGGGGGTTCACTGAAGCTTTCTTT
TRBV30	-	TRBD1	TRBJ1-2	13	CAWSLQGAGGYTF	TGTGCCTGGAGTTTACAGGGGGCAGGGGGCTACACCTTC
TRBV20-1	-	-	TRBJ2-1	15	CSARDRRLSYNEQFF	TGCAGTGCTAGAGATCGCCGACTCAGCTACAATGAGCAGTTCTTC
TRBV9	few	TRBD1	TRBJ1-2	12	CASSGGQGSNTF	TGTGCCAGCAGCGGGGGACAGGGTTCCAACACCTTC
TRBV6-5	many	-	TRBJ2-1	12	CASSSGTHEQFF	TGTGCCAGCAGTTCTGGGACACATGAGCAGTTCTTC
TRBV9	few	-	TRBJ1-1	14	CASSVAGADTEAFF	TGTGCCAGCAGCGTAGCGGGGGCGGACACTGAAGCTTTCTTT
TRBV2	-	-	TRBJ2-1	11	CASSEGSLEFF	TGTGCCAGCAGTGAAGGGAGTCTTGAGTTCTTC